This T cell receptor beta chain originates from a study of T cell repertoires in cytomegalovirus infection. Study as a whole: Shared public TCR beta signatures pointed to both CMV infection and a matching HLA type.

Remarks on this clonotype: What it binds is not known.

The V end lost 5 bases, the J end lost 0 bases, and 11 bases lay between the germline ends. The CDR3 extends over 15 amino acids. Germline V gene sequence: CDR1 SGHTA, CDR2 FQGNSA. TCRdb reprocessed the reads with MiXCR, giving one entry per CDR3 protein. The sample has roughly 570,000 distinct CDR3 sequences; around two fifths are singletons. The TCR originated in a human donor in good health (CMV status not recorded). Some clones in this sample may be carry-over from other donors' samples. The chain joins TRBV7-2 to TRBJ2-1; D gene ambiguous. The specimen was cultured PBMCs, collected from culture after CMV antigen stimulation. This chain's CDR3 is CASSPASSSYNEQFF. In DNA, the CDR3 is TGTGCCAGCAGCCCCGCAAGTAGCTCCTACAATGAGCAGTTCTTC.